The rows below give T cell receptor beta chains drawn from one sample of a study of regulatory T cells in long-lasting Graves disease. TCRdb re-analysed the multiplex PCR reads in MiXCR, keeping a single row per CDR3 protein. The sample contains a few hundred thousand distinct CDR3 sequences, about a quarter of which appear only once. The specimen comprised peripheral blood mononuclear cells (PBMCs), sampled when the disease was refractory, from a patient treated with antithyroid drugs. These receptors were taken from a female donor with Graves disease. The CDR3 runs from the conserved cysteine through the conserved F or W. The D gene is left open where the match is weak. Expanded clones get a size class; other rows say once, few or many, or leave the size out.

CDR3 protein	CDR3 DNA	V gene	D gene	clone size	J gene
CASSLVQETEAFF	TGTGCCAGCAGCTTAGTACAGGAAACTGAAGCTTTCTTT	TRBV7-9	-	-	TRBJ1-1
CASSSFLGSGTQPYEQYF	TGTGCCAGCAGCTCGTTTCTAGGTTCCGGGACCCAACCCTACGAGCAGTACTTC	TRBV5-6	-	-	TRBJ2-7
CASSSQGYSYEQYF	TGTGCCAGCAGCTCCCAGGGCTACTCCTACGAGCAGTACTTC	TRBV7-9	-	many	TRBJ2-7
CASSIGPNPYGYTF	TGTGCCAGTAGTATAGGGCCCAATCCCTATGGCTACACCTTC	TRBV19	-	few	TRBJ1-2
CSVGGRSGANVLTF	TGCAGCGTTGGGGGGCGCTCTGGGGCCAACGTCCTGACTTTC	TRBV29-1	-	many	TRBJ2-6
CASSGRKQETQYF	TGTGCCAGCAGTGGGCGAAAACAAGAGACCCAGTACTTC	TRBV6-1	-	-	TRBJ2-5
CASSPFSGTSYEQYF	TGTGCCAGTAGTCCCTTCTCCGGGACTAGCTACGAGCAGTACTTC	TRBV19	TRBD2	few	TRBJ2-7
CASSTGERTYEQYF	TGCGCCAGCAGCACAGGGGAGCGCACCTACGAGCAGTACTTC	TRBV5-1	TRBD1	-	TRBJ2-7
CSASAEGFGGNTIYF	TGCAGTGCCAGTGCCGAGGGTTTCGGTGGAAACACCATATATTTT	TRBV20-1	-	-	TRBJ1-3
CASSAVGANTGELFF	TGTGCCAGCAGTGCGGTGGGGGCGAACACCGGGGAGCTGTTTTTT	TRBV2	-	many	TRBJ2-2
CASSYTNAGGTYEQYF	TGTGCCAGCAGTTACACTAATGCGGGGGGTACCTACGAGCAGTACTTC	TRBV6-2/TRBV6-3	TRBD2	-	TRBJ2-7
CSVFLAGNTGELFF	TGCAGCGTTTTCCTAGCGGGAAACACCGGGGAGCTGTTTTTT	TRBV29-1	TRBD2	-	TRBJ2-2
CASSSTGLTASPLHF	TGTGCCAGCAGCTCCACAGGGCTCACAGCTTCACCCCTCCACTTT	TRBV12-3/TRBV12-4	-	few	TRBJ1-6
CASRRGQAGNTIYF	TGTGCCAGCAGACGTGGACAGGCTGGAAACACCATATATTTT	TRBV12-3/TRBV12-4	TRBD1	few	TRBJ1-3
CSFHPGNTDTQYF	TGCAGCTTTCATCCGGGGAACACAGATACGCAGTATTTT	TRBV29-1	-	few	TRBJ2-3
CASRNPVGTEAFF	TGTGCCAGCAGAAACCCGGTGGGGACTGAAGCTTTCTTT	TRBV2	-	few	TRBJ1-1
CATKTGGAGNIQYF	TGTGCCACCAAAACAGGGGGCGCAGGAAACATTCAGTACTTC	TRBV28	TRBD1	few	TRBJ2-4
CASSSQGQTNYGYTF	TGTGCCAGCAGTTCCCAGGGACAGACGAACTATGGCTACACCTTC	TRBV27	TRBD1	many	TRBJ1-2
CASSQEAGWKTQYF	TGTGCCAGCAGCCAGGAAGCGGGATGGAAGACCCAGTACTTC	TRBV11-2	TRBD2	many	TRBJ2-5
CATSLVAGYNEQYF	TGTGCCACCTCCTTGGTAGCCGGTTACAACGAGCAGTACTTC	TRBV2	-	many	TRBJ2-7
CASSQDRRIYYEQYF	TGTGCCAGCAGCCAAGATCGGCGTATCTACTACGAGCAGTACTTC	TRBV4-3	-	-	TRBJ2-7
CASSSRAPDYEQYF	TGTGCCAGCAGTTCTCGGGCCCCGGACTACGAGCAGTACTTC	TRBV28	-	many	TRBJ2-7
CASSLVAGLYTF	TGTGCCAGCAGCTTGGTGGCAGGGTTATACACCTTC	TRBV5-6	-	-	TRBJ1-2
CASSLVGTSGRGRDF	TGTGCCAGCAGCTTAGTTGGTACTAGCGGGAGAGGTAGGGACTTC	TRBV7-2	TRBD2	-	TRBJ2-4
CSVGQPNRNTEAFF	TGCAGCGTCGGACAGCCAAATAGGAACACTGAAGCTTTCTTT	TRBV29-1	-	many	TRBJ1-1
CASSTLNEKLFF	TGTGCCAGCAGCACCCTCAATGAAAAACTGTTTTTT	TRBV7-9	-	many	TRBJ1-4
CSASGLDLRSYEQYF	TGCAGTGCATCCGGACTAGACCTAAGGTCCTACGAGCAGTACTTC	TRBV20-1	TRBD2	-	TRBJ2-7
CSVVATHSGANVLTF	TGCAGCGTTGTAGCCACTCACTCTGGGGCCAACGTCCTGACTTTC	TRBV29-1	-	few	TRBJ2-6
CASSLGLGRGGNYGYTF	TGTGCCAGCAGCTTGGGGCTAGGGAGGGGCGGGAACTATGGCTACACCTTC	TRBV5-4	-	few	TRBJ1-2
CATSSGNGRTQYF	TGTGCCACCAGCAGTGGAAATGGACGGACCCAGTACTTC	TRBV15	-	many	TRBJ2-5
CASSLVLAGGLKTQYF	TGTGCCAGCAGTCTTGTACTAGCGGGAGGGCTAAAGACCCAGTACTTC	TRBV12-3/TRBV12-4	TRBD2	few	TRBJ2-5
CASSYSIYQGRNTEAFF	TGTGCCAGCAGTTACTCGATTTATCAAGGGAGAAACACTGAAGCTTTCTTT	TRBV6-5	-	few	TRBJ1-1